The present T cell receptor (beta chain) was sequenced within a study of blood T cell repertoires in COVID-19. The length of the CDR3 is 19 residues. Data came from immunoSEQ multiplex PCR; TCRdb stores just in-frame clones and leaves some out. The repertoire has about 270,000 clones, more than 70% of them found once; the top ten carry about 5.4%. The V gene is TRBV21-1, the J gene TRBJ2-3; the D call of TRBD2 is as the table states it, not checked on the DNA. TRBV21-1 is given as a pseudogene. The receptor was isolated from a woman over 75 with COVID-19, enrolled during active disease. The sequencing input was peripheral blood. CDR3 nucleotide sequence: TGTGCCAGCAGCATCAGCGGGGGGCATAATCCTTCGTTATCAGATACGCAGTATTTT. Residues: CASSISGGHNPSLSDTQYF.